This TCR beta chain was recorded in a study of response to subunit inactivated influenza vaccine (dated by TCRdb to 2017 to 2018). The study in broad terms: Deep quantitative T cell receptor repertoire profiling was used in the study to track responses to a trivalent subunit inactivated influenza vaccine.

Overall study outcomes, separate from this receptor: The authors suggested that each seasonal influenza vaccination may recruit only a limited number of new T cells.

Library method: RT-PCR. Sequencing used an Illumina HiSeq 2500. Clones were called with MiXCR by TCRdb after fastp trimmed the public reads at Q25, and only in-frame beta chains were retained. A single entry per CDR3 protein holds the most common genes and DNA from its merged rows. In all, the sample holds hundreds of thousands of distinct CDR3 sequences, and approximately 10% of those were seen once. Of the sample, approximately 9.9% is held by the ten largest clones. Cut back by 1 base and 2 bases, the V and J ends lie 11 bases apart. Per the germline V gene (reference sequence), LNHNV is the CDR1 and YYDKDF is the CDR2. Counted from cysteine to phenylalanine, this CDR3 has 15 amino acids. Kept here is only the CDR3 DNA, which spans 45 bases and is read in frame from base 1. Only a few counts were recorded for this clonotype. This clone's antigen is unknown. Per-base qualities were not stored, and no clone one base away is much larger.

These same records also appear under a second study, on T cells expressing NK-cell markers. Taken from the second paper: The TCR beta cDNA libraries were made using 5'RACE template switching, a step that added both a universal primer site and unique molecular identifiers. Roughly 8 donors provided sorted CD3+CD56+NKG2C+, CD3+CD56+NKG2C- and CD3+CD56-NKG2C+ T-cell subsets, whose TCR beta-chain repertoires were profiled. Among the eight sequenced donors, only one was HCMV-seronegative, while the other seven were HCMV-seropositive. To restrict sorting to alphabetaTCR-expressing T cells, an anti-gammadeltaTCR antibody was added in several experiments. For over five donors, the dominant CD3+CD56+NKG2C+ clonotypes were among the top 10 CD8+ clonotypes and accounted for about 1.0-7.5% of CD8+ T cells. Those dominant clonotypes were again the most abundant among CD3+CD56-NKG2C+ cells in several donors, at about 25-60.1%. It remained unclear whether the expanded NKG2C-expressing T cell clones were specific for HCMV antigens. The eight sequenced donors were randomly selected healthy volunteers, three men and five women. HCMV serostatus was determined by detecting HCMV-specific IgG in serum with a commercial ELISA kit. Ficoll density gradient centrifugation was used to isolate peripheral blood mononuclear cells from blood. Bulk peripheral blood T-cell repertoires were additionally sequenced from unsorted PBMC for roughly six donors. Synthesis of cDNA was primed from the TCR beta constant segment and was followed by two consecutive PCR amplification steps. The libraries were sequenced on Illumina HiSeq 2000/2500, MiSeq or NextSeq, producing 2 x 150 bp reads. MIGEC was used to demultiplex reads and group the reads by UMI, and MiTCR was used to assemble and quantify clonotypes. To exclude erroneous sequences, any TCR cDNA sequence not supported by at least two reads was discarded. The tcR package was used for downstream repertoire analysis, and clonotypes were matched across fractions by CDR3 nucleotide sequence plus V segment. VDJmatch was used to annotate antigen specificity against VDJdb, with one amino acid substitution allowed in CDR3.

The chain is encoded by TRBV15 joined to TRBJ2-5, with the D gene uncertain. The TCR comes from a man in his fifties or sixties who received an inactivated influenza vaccine. Donor details come from another sample of the same person, matched by shared clones. The sequenced sample was PBMCs from blood, obtained on the day of vaccination. The DNA reads TGTGCCACCAGCAGAGGTCCAGGATTTCAAGAGACCCAGTACTTC. It is translated as CATSRGPGFQETQYF.